What follows are 10 T cell receptor beta chains derived from one specimen sequenced in a study of blood T cell repertoires in COVID-19. Clones were read by immunoSEQ multiplex PCR, and TCRdb kept only the in-frame ones, dropping some. Among about 150,000 clones listed, around 80% were seen once. Source material: peripheral blood. These receptors all come from a human donor with acute or convalescent COVID-19. The donor label of this sample is uncertain.

This chain connects TRBV19 to TRBJ1-2; possibly TRBD1 for D (6 bases). Germline V gene data show CDR1 as LNHDA and CDR2 as SQIVND (reference sequence). The CDR3 totals 13 residues. V lost 3 bases and J 8 bases, leaving 13 bases between the germline ends. CDR3 bases: TGTGCCAGTAGTATTCGGCCAGGGGAAGGCTACACCTTC. Amino acids: CASSIRPGEGYTF.

This chain connects TRBV7-2 to TRBJ2-2, with a tentative D call TRBD1 (5 bases). Looked up from germline, CDR1 is SGHTA and CDR2 is FQGNSA. CDR3 length: 14 amino acids. Trimming took 7 bases from V and 2 from J, leaving 11 bases between them. CDR3 DNA: TGTGCCAGCATCAACAGGCTCAACACCGGGGAGCTGTTTTTT. Translation: CASINRLNTGELFF.

This chain uses TRBV27 with TRBJ2-7; 11 nucleotides agree with TRBD1. The V gene end was trimmed by 2 bases and the J gene end by 10 bases; junction bases not matched to a gene: 4. Germline V gives CDR1 MNHEY, CDR2 SMNVEV (reference sequence). The CDR3 spans 13 residues. CDR3 protein: CASSLVRTGGQYF. DNA for the CDR3: TGTGCCAGCAGTTTAGTAAGGACAGGGGGCCAGTACTTC.

This clone has a single count. This chain joins TRBV9 and TRBJ1-2; no firm D call. The CDR3 contains 14 residues. Germline V gene data show CDR1 as SGDLS and CDR2 as YYNGEE. V was cut by 0 bases and J by 7 bases, with 13 bases left in between. In DNA, the CDR3 is TGTGCCAGCAGCGTAGATACGGGAACTCGTGGCTACACCTTC. It codes for CASSVDTGTRGYTF.

This rearrangement joins TRBV18 to TRBJ2-4; D perhaps matches TRBD2 (6 bases). This CDR3 is 15 amino acids long. V was cut by 3 bases and J by 0 bases, with 9 bases left in between. Germline CDR1 reads KGHSH; CDR2 reads LQKENI. CDR3 loop: CASSPGGLAKNIQYF. In DNA, the CDR3 is TGTGCCAGCTCACCGGGGGGTCTAGCCAAAAACATTCAGTACTTC.

This clone was observed a single time. V gene TRBV5-8 combines with J gene TRBJ2-3; TRBD2 aligns across 9 bases. The CDR3 covers 14 residues. J was trimmed by 6 bases and V by 1 base; bases with no gene match: 3. From germline, CDR1 is SGHTS and CDR2 YDEGEE. The CDR3 sequence: CASSLHLAGDTQYF. For the CDR3, the DNA is TGTGCCAGCAGCTTGCATCTAGCGGGGGATACGCAGTATTTT.

The chain links TRBV10-1 to TRBJ2-2, with TRBD2 matching 9 bases. Germline assignment: CDR1 WNHNN and CDR2 SYGVQD (reference sequence). The V gene end was trimmed by 3 bases and the J gene end by 4 bases; junction bases not matched to a gene: 6. This CDR3 is built from 16 residues. The CDR3: CASSEGSGGSTGELFF. CDR3 bases: TGCGCCAGCAGTGAAGGTAGCGGGGGCTCCACCGGGGAGCTGTTTTTT.

This clone was detected only once. J is TRBJ1-1 and V is TRBV5-1; 9 nucleotides match TRBD1. The ends lost 4 bases at V and 5 bases at J; junction bases unmatched: 12. The CDR3 runs to 16 residues. CDR1 is SGHRS, CDR2 YFSETQ, per germline. The CDR3 protein is CASSTMGQGEGTEAFF. In DNA, the CDR3 is TGCGCCAGCAGCACCATGGGACAGGGAGAAGGGACTGAAGCTTTCTTT.

As to this clone: At one of its ends the junction is not consistent with the germline gene, which may arise from a read error. The V gene is TRBV7-7, the J gene TRBJ2-7; D is unresolved. Germline lookup yields CDR1 SSHAT and CDR2 FNYEAQ (reference sequence). This CDR3 has 17 residues. The DNA for the CDR3 is TGTGCTAGCAGCTTAGGTTGCAGTTTCCTCGGAGCCTACGAGCAGTACTTC. As protein: CASSLGCSFLGAYEQYF.

The rearrangement links TRBV18 to TRBJ1-2, with 10 nucleotides matching TRBD1. After removal of 3 bases from V and 3 bases from J, the junction contained 13 bases not matched to a gene. Germline V gene lookup returns CDR1 KGHSH and CDR2 LQKENI. This CDR3 region has 18 residues. CDR3 sequence: CASSPYLQPGQGYYGYTF. CDR3 nucleotides: TGTGCCAGCTCACCCTACCTACAACCGGGACAGGGGTACTATGGCTACACCTTC.